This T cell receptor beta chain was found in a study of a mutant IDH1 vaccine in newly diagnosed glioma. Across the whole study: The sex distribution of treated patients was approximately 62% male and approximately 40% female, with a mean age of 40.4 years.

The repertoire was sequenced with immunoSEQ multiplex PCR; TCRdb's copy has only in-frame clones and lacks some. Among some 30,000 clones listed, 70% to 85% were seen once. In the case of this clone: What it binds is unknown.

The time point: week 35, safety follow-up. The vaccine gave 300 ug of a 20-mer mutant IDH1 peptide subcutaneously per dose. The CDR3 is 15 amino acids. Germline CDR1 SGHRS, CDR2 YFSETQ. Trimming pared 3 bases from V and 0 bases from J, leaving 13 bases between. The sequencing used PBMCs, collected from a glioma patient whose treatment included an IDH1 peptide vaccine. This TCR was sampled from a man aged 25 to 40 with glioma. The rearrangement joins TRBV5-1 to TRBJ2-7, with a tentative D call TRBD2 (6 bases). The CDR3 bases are TGCGCCAGCAGCTCCGGGACTTCTAGCTCCTACGAGCAGTACTTC. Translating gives CASSSGTSSSYEQYF.